This TCR beta chain was found in a study of OX40 agonist ivuxolimab in advanced cancers. Study overall: Partial responses were achieved by three patients, one with hepatocellular carcinoma and two with cutaneous melanoma.

The CDR3 spans 16 residues. Germline V lookup: CDR1 MNHEY, CDR2 SVGAGI. Trimming shortened V by 3 bases and J by 9 bases, and 18 bases separated the two germline ends. The method was immunoSEQ multiplex PCR; TCRdb's version includes in-frame clones alone and lacks a portion of them. The table lists tens of thousands of clones, approximately 90% of them singletons. Material: CD4+ or CD8+ T cells sorted from blood, obtained in a trial of the OX40 agonist ivuxolimab. This TCR derives from an adult with an advanced solid tumor such as melanoma, head and neck, liver or kidney cancer. V and J are TRBV6-5 and TRBJ1-6; D not certain. DNA for the CDR3: TGTGCCAGCAGTTATTCCACACGCGCCTTGGCTTCACCCCTCCACTTT. Protein sequence: CASSYSTRALASPLHF.